These 5 T cell receptor beta chains were all obtained from the same sample, sequenced in a study of CD8 T cells in ankylosing spondylitis. TCRdb ran MiXCR on the 5' RACE reads and lists one entry per CDR3 protein. This table holds about 150,000 distinct CDR3 sequences, approximately 10% found once. Sample: blood, either unsorted or a sorted T cell fraction (not recorded which). Receptor source: a female donor with ankylosing spondylitis or in good health (not recorded which).

In this sample, this clonotype turned up many times. The rearrangement links TRBV24-1 to TRBJ2-5; possible D gene TRBD1, 7 bases. CDR1 KGHDR and CDR2 SFDVKD come from the germline V gene. The ends were cut back, 2 bases at V and 8 bases at J, with 14 bases in the middle. The CDR3 extends over 14 amino acids. CDR3 residues: CATSDYQGGGTQYF. Written as DNA, the CDR3 is TGTGCCACCAGTGATTACCAGGGGGGAGGAACCCAGTACTTC.

Many counts were recorded for this clonotype. The chain is built from TRBV7-2 and TRBJ2-7; no reliable D call. The CDR3 contains 13 residues. The ends were cut back, 1 base at V and 2 bases at J, with 6 bases in the middle. CDR1 and CDR2 from the germline V gene are SGHTA and FQGNSA. CDR3 in amino acids: CASSLELAYEQYF. In nucleotides, the CDR3 is TGTGCCAGCAGCTTAGAATTGGCCTACGAGCAGTACTTC.

This clonotype has ten or more counts. This chain uses TRBV7-3 with TRBJ1-4, with D unclear. The CDR3 is 15 amino acids. The germline gives CDR1 SGHTA, CDR2 FQGTGA. Trimming pared 3 bases from V and 11 bases from J, leaving 19 bases between. The DNA for the CDR3 is TGTGCCAGCAGCTTTTGGAAGTCGGTTTTGAGCAAACTGTTTTTT. The encoded protein is CASSFWKSVLSKLFF. Filled out from reference TRBV7-3 and TRBJ1-4, the complete variable domain reads GAGVSQTPSNKVTEKGKYVELRCDPISGHTALYWYRQSLGQGPEFLIYFQGTGAADDSGLPNDRFFAVRPEGSVSTLKIQRTERGDSAVYLCASSFWKSVLSKLFFGSGTQLSVL.

The chain uses TRBV3-1 and TRBJ1-5, with unresolved D. CDR1 LGHDT and CDR2 YNNKEL come from the germline V gene (reference sequence). V was cut by 3 bases and J by 1 base, with 10 bases left in between. The CDR3 extends over 15 amino acids. This CDR3 reads CASSQSADSNQPQHF. CDR3 in DNA: TGTGCCAGCAGCCAGAGTGCGGACAGCAATCAGCCCCAGCATTTT. The entire variable domain, with the rest obtained from reference TRBV3-1 and TRBJ1-5, is as follows: DTAVSQTPKYLVTQMGNDKSIKCEQNLGHDTMYWYKQDSKKFLKIMFSYNNKELIINETVPNRFSPKSPDKAHLNLHINSLELGDSAVYFCASSQSADSNQPQHFGDGTRLSIL.

The table lists this clonotype with many counts. V gene TRBV7-2 combines with J gene TRBJ1-6, with 10 bases aligning to TRBD1. Looked up from germline, CDR1 is SGHTA and CDR2 is FQGNSA. The ends lost 4 bases at V and 7 bases at J; junction bases unmatched: 7. The CDR3 covers 16 residues. The CDR3 DNA follows: TGTGCCAGCAGCTCACGGTCGGGACAGGGGAATTCACCCCTCCACTTT. This codes for CASSSRSGQGNSPLHF.